Listed below are T cell receptor beta chains from one sample, sequenced in a study of T cell repertoires in ileal Crohn's disease. Generated by immunoSEQ multiplex PCR, the TCRdb table keeps only in-frame clones and is missing some. This repertoire shows more than 12,000 clones, over 65% found once; its top ten account for 3.5% to 4.5%. Sequenced: ileal tissue. Receptors originate from an adult with Crohn's disease. Each CDR3 is given with its conserved first and last residue. The D gene is left open where the match is weak. Clone size is given for some rows only: seen once, a few or many times, or a class if the clone is expanded.

clone_size | d_call | j_call | v_call | cdr3_aa
- | - | TRBJ2-7 | TRBV7-2 | CASSYSRGDEEGYEQYF
- | TRBD1 | TRBJ1-3 | TRBV9 | CASSVAPQGQGNTIYF
- | - | TRBJ1-3 | TRBV7-8 | CASSLASTGRSGNTIYF
- | TRBD1 | TRBJ2-2 | TRBV9 | CASSVAGTGDGELFF
- | TRBD2 | TRBJ2-1 | TRBV9 | CASSVAGGQVEQFF
- | - | TRBJ1-2 | TRBV14 | CASSQDMSPGGYTF
few | - | TRBJ1-1 | TRBV5-6 | CASSLAGDTEAFF
once | - | TRBJ1-6 | TRBV2 | CASSERPRGSPLHF
- | TRBD2 | TRBJ2-3 | TRBV27 | CASSSPTSGYTDTQYF
few | - | TRBJ1-6 | TRBV30 | CAWSGLNSPLHF
- | - | TRBJ1-2 | TRBV4-2 | CASSQVGGRAPETYGYTF
- | - | TRBJ2-3 | TRBV30 | CAWSVRYLRTDTQYF
- | TRBD1 | TRBJ1-5 | TRBV6-6 | CASSFRDRVNQPQHF
- | TRBD2 | TRBJ2-5 | TRBV28 | CASSSSGQETQYF
- | TRBD2 | TRBJ2-5 | TRBV5-6 | CASSPELTSRETQYF
- | - | TRBJ2-5 | TRBV9 | CASSVVGQGETQYF